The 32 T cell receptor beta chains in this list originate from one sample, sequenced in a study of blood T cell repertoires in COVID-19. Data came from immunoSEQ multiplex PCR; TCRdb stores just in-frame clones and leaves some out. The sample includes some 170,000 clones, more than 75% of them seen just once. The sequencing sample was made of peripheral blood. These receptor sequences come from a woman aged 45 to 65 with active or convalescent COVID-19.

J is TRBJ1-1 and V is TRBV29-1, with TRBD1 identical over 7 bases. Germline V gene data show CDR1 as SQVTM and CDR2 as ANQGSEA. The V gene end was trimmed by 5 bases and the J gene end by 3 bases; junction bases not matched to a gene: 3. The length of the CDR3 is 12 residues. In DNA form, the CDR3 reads TGCAGCGTTAGACAGGGATACACTGAAGCTTTCTTT. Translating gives CSVRQGYTEAFF.

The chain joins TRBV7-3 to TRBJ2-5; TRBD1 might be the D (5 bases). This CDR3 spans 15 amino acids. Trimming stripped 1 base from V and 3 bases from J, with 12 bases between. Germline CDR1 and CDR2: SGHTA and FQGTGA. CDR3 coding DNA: TGTGCCAGCAGCTTAATCCGACAGTTTAAAGAGACCCAGTACTTC. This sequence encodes CASSLIRQFKETQYF.

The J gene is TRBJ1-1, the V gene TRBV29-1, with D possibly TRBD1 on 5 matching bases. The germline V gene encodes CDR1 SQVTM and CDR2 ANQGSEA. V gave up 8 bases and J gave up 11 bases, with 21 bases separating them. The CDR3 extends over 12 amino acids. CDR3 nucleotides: TGCAGCTACGAGAGCCCGGGGGGAGGGGCTTTCTTT. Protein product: CSYESPGGGAFF.

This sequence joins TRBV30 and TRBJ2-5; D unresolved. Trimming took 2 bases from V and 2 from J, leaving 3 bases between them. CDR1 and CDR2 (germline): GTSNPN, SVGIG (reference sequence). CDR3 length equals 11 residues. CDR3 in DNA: TGTGCCTGGAGTCTGCAAGAGACCCAGTACTTC. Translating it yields CAWSLQETQYF.

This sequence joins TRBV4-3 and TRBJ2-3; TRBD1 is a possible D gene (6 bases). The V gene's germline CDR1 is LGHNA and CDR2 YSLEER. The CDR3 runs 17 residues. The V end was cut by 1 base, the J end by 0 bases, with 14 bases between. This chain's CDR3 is CASSQAPGTQSTDTQYF. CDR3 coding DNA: TGCGCCAGCAGCCAAGCTCCCGGGACACAAAGCACAGATACGCAGTATTTT.

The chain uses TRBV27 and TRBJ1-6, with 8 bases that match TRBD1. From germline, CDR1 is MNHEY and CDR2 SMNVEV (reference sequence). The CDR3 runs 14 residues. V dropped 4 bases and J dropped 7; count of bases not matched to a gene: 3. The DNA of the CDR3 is TGTGCCAGCAGTTCACAGGGGGGCAATTCACCCCTCCACTTT. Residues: CASSSQGGNSPLHF.

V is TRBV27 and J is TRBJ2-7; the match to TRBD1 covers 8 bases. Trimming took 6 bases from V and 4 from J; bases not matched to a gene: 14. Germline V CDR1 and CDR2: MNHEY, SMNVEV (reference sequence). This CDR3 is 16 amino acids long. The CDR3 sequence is CASSSGGRWLSYEQYF. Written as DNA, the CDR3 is TGTGCCAGCAGCTCAGGGGGCAGGTGGTTATCGTACGAGCAGTACTTC.

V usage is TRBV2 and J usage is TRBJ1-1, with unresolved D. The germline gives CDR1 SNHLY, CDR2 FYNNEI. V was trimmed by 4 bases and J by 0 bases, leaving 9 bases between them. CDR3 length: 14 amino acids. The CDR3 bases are TGTGCCAGCAGTGTTTTGCAGGTGAACACTGAAGCTTTCTTT. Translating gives CASSVLQVNTEAFF.

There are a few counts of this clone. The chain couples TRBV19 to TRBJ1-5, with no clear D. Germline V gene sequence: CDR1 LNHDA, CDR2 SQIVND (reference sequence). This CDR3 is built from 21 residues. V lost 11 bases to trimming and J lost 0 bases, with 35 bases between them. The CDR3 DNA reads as TGTGCCGGCCTCTGGCCGGAGGAGGCCCCCAGCACTGACTATAGCAATCAGCCCCAGCATTTT. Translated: CAGLWPEEAPSTDYSNQPQHF.

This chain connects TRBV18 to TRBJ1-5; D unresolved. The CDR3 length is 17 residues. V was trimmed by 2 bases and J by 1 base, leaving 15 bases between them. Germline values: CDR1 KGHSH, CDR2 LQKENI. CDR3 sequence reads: CASSPSSGRGSNQPQHF. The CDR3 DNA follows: TGTGCCAGCTCACCATCCTCGGGCAGAGGGAGCAATCAGCCCCAGCATTTT. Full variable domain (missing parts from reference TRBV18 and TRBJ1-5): NAGVMQNPRHLVRRRGQEARLRCSPMKGHSHVYWYRQLPEEGLKFMVYLQKENIIDESGMPKERFSAEFPKEGPSILRIQQVVRGDSAAYFCASSPSSGRGSNQPQHFGDGTRLSIL.

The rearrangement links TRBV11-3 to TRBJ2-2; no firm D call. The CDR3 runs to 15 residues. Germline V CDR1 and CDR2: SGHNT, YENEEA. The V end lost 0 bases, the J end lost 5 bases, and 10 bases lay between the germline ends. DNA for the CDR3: TGTGCCAGCAGCTTAGATAGCTACGGGACCGGGGAGCTGTTTTTT. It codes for CASSLDSYGTGELFF.

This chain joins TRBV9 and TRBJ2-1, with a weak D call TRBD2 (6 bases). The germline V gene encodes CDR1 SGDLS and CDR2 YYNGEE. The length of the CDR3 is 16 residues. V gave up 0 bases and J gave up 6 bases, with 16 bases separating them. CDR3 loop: CASSVEASEHLNEQFF. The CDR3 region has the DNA TGTGCCAGCAGCGTAGAGGCTAGCGAACATCTCAATGAGCAGTTCTTC. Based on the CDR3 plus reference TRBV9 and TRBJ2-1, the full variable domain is DSGVTQTPKHLITATGQRVTLRCSPRSGDLSVYWYQQSLDQGLQFLIQYYNGEERAKGNILERFSAQQFPDLHSELNLSSLELGDSALYFCASSVEASEHLNEQFFGPGTRLTVL.

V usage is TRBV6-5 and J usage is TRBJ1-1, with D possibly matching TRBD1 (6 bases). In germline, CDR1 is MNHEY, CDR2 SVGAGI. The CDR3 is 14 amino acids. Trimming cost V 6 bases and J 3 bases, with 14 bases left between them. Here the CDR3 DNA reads TGTGCCAGCAGACGTGGACAGTGGGACACTGAAGCTTTCTTT. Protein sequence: CASRRGQWDTEAFF.

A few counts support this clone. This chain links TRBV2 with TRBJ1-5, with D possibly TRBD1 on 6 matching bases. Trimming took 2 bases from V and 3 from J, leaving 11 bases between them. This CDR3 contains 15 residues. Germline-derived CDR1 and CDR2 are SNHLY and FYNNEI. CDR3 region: CASSEIRTDNQPQHF. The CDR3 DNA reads TGTGCCAGCAGTGAAATCCGGACAGACAATCAGCCCCAGCATTTT.

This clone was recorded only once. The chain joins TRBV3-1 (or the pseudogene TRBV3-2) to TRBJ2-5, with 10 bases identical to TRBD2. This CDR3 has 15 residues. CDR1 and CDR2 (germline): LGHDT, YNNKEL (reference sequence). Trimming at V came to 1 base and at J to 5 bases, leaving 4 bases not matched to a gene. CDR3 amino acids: CASSQAAGGWETQYF. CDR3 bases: TGTGCCAGCAGCCAAGCAGCGGGGGGGTGGGAGACCCAGTACTTC.

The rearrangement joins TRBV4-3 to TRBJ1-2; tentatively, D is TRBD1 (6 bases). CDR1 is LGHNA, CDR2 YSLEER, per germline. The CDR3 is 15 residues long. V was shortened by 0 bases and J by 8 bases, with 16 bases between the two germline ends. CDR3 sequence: CASSQDRGYQGGYTF. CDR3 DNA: TGCGCCAGCAGCCAAGATAGAGGGTATCAGGGGGGCTACACCTTC.

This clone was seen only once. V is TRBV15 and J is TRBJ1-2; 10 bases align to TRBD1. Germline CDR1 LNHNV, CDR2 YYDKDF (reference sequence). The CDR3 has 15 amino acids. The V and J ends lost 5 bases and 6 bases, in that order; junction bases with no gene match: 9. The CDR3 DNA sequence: TGTGCCACCAGCCCCGGTGGGACAGGGGCGAATGGCTACACCTTC. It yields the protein CATSPGGTGANGYTF.

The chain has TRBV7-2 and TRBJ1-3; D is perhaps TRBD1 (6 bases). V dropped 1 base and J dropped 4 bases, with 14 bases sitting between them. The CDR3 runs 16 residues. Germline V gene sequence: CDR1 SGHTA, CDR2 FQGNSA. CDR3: CASSLGEQGSGNTIYF. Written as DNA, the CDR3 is TGTGCCAGCAGCTTAGGTGAACAGGGCTCGGGAAACACCATATATTTT.

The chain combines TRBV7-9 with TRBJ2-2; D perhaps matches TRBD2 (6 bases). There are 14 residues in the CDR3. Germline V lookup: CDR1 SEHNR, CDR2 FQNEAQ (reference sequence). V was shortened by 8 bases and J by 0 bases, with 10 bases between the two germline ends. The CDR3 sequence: CASGGLANTGELFF. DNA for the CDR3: TGTGCCAGCGGAGGGCTCGCGAACACCGGGGAGCTGTTTTTT.

The CDR3 loop is CASSLDGSSNQPQHF. Written as DNA, the CDR3 is TGTGCCAGCAGCTTAGACGGGAGTAGCAATCAGCCCCAGCATTTT. The gene calls are TRBV7-2 and TRBJ1-5, with unresolved D. The CDR3 is 15 residues long. The germline CDR1 and CDR2 sequences are SGHTA and FQGNSA. Trimming took off 1 base at V and 0 bases at J, with 7 bases between the two ends.

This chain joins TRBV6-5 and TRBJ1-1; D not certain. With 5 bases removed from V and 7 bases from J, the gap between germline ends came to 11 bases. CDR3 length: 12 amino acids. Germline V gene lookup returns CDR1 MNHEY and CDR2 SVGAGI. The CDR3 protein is CASSSPGSEAFF. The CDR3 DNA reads TGTGCCAGCAGTAGCCCGGGGAGTGAAGCTTTCTTT.

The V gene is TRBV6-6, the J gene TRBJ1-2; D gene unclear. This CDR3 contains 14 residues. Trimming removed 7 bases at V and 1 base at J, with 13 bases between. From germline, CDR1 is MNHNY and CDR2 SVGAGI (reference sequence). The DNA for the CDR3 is TGTGCCAGCACAAGGACGGGGAATAACTATGGCTACACCTTC. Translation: CASTRTGNNYGYTF.

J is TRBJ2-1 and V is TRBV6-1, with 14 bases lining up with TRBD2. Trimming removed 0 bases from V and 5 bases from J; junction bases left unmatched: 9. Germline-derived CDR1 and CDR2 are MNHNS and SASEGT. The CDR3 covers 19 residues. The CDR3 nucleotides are TGTGCCAGCAGTGAAGCGCTTCTGGGACTAGCGGGGGCCGACAATGAGCAGTTCTTC. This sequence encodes CASSEALLGLAGADNEQFF.

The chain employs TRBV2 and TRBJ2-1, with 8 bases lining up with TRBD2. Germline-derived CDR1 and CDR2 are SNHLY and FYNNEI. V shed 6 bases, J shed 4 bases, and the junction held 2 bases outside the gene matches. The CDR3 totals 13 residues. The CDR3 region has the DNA TGTGCCAGCAGACTAGCGGCATACAATGAGCAGTTCTTC. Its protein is CASRLAAYNEQFF.

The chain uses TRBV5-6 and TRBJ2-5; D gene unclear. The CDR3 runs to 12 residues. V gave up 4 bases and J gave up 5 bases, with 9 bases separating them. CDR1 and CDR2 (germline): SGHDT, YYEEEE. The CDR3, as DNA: TGTGCCAGCAGCCCGGTCGGGGAGACCCAGTACTTC. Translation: CASSPVGETQYF.

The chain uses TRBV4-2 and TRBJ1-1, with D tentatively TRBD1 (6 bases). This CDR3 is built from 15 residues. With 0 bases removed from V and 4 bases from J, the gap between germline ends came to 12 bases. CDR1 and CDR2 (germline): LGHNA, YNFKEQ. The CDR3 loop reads CASSQEVRGTTEAFF. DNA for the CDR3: TGTGCCAGCAGCCAAGAAGTGAGGGGGACCACTGAAGCTTTCTTT.

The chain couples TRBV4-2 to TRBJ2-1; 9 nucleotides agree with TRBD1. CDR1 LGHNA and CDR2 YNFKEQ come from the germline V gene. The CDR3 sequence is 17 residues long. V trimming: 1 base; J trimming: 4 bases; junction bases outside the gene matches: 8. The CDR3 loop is CASSQGTGTGMYNEQFF. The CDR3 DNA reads TGTGCCAGCAGCCAAGGCACCGGGACAGGGATGTACAATGAGCAGTTCTTC.

CDR3 protein: CASSEGQSYGYTF. CDR3 nucleotide sequence: TGTGCCAGCAGTGAGGGGCAGAGCTATGGCTACACCTTC. The chain recombines TRBV2 with TRBJ1-2; a possible D gene is TRBD1 (5 bases). CDR3 length: 13 amino acids. V was trimmed by 3 bases and J by 4 bases, leaving 9 bases between them. The germline gives CDR1 SNHLY, CDR2 FYNNEI.

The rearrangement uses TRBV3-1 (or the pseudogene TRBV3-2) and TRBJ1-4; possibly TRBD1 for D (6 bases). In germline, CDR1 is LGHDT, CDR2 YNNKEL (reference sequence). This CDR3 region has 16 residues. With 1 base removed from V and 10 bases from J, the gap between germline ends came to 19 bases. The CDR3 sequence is CASSQAPGGGFGKLFF. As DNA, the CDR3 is TGTGCCAGCAGCCAAGCCCCGGGAGGGGGTTTCGGAAAACTGTTTTTT.

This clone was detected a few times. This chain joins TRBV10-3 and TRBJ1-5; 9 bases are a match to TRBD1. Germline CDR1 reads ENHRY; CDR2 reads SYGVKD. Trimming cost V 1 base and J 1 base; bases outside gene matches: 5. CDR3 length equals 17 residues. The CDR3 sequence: CAISEYGTGKSNQPQHF. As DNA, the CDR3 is TGTGCCATCAGTGAGTATGGGACAGGGAAGAGCAATCAGCCCCAGCATTTT.

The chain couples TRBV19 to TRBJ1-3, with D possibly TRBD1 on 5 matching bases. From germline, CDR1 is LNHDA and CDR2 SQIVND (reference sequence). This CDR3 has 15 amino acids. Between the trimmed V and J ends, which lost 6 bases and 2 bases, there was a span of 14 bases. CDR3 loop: CASRSTPRAGNTIYF. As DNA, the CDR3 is TGTGCCAGTAGATCCACCCCCAGGGCTGGAAACACCATATATTTT.

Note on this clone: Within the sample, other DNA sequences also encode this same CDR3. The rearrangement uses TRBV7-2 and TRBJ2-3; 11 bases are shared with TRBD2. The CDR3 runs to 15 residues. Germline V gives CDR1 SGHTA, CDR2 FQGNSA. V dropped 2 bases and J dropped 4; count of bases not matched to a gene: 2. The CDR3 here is CASSLTSGGSDTQYF. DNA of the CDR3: TGTGCCAGCAGCTTAACTAGCGGGGGTTCAGATACGCAGTATTTT.